This is a list of T cell receptor beta chains from one sample in a study of blood T cell repertoires in COVID-19. The protocol was immunoSEQ multiplex PCR, while the TCRdb copy is restricted to in-frame clones and leaves out a portion. Of some 400,000 clones listed, roughly 92% were seen once; the top ten hold roughly 0.9%. The source material was PBMCs or T cells enriched from blood (not recorded which). The receptor set was obtained from a middle-aged woman who had been exposed to COVID-19. Each CDR3 is given without its conserved first and last residue.

>TRBJ2-5|TRBV6-2/TRBV6-3
ASSRGQRWETQY
>TRBJ1-2|TRBV30
AWRGQGIDGYT
>TRBJ1-1|TRBV2
ASRQSNTEAF
>TRBJ2-2|TRBV4-3
ASSQRVAGELF
>TRBJ1-1|TRBV6-5
ASNSPVNTEAF
>TRBJ2-7|TRBV7-7
ASSFGGLSSYEQY
>TRBJ1-1|TRBV6-6
ASSPRDRGFYVPNTEAF
>TRBJ1-2|TRBV18
ASSLQGSYGYT
>TRBJ2-1|TRBV10-1
ASSDPSLDHEQF
>TRBJ1-5|TRBV7-8
ASSLGVLGGSNQPQH
>TRBJ2-7|TRBV19
ASSASSGGSYEQY
>TRBJ2-1|TRBV6-5
ASSRAGTYNEQF
>TRBJ2-1|TRBV5-6
ASSLEAGGSYNEQF
>TRBJ2-2|TRBV5-1
ASSPNFGPGELF
>TRBJ2-7|TRBV20-1
SASGSGSSYEQY
>TRBJ1-1|TRBV7-2
ASSVQLNTEAF
>TRBJ1-2|TRBV5-4
ASSPEQGAYGYT
>TRBJ1-2|TRBV3-1/TRBV3-2
ASSLGQERGYT
>TRBJ1-6|TRBV30
AWRQGASPLH
>TRBJ1-2|TRBV3-1/TRBV3-2
ASSQETRGYT
>TRBJ1-2|TRBV7-9
ASSPRNRESGGYT
>TRBJ1-5|TRBV20-1
SASRGVNQLQH
>TRBJ2-7|TRBV2
ASGLGRDFGEQY
>TRBJ2-7|TRBV18
ASSPGQGDYEQY
>TRBJ1-6|TRBV29-1
SVGDRKNSPLH
>TRBJ2-1|TRBV4-1
ASSPAGIHYNEQF
>TRBJ1-2|TRBV7-7
ASSPRLGQGGWSYGYT
>TRBJ2-6|TRBV5-4
ASSMPGAGANVLT
>TRBJ1-1|TRBV2
ASSDRGGNTEAF
>TRBJ1-1|TRBV15
ATSRDPGTATEAF